This record concerns one TCR beta chain sequence. Its antigen target is currently unknown. Base qualities are not provided; no much larger clone lies one nucleotide away. Library preparation was by 5' RACE. The sample was run on an Illumina HiSeq 2500. A second PCR of roughly 7 to 11 cycles was performed with a sample-barcoded 5' primer and a J-beta primer mix. A unique molecular identifier was introduced onto each TCR beta cDNA molecule by a template-switch 5' adaptor carrying 12 random nucleotides. Each sample yielded at least 2.5 million CDR3-containing paired-end reads. First-strand cDNA synthesis was performed from all RNA using the Mint cDNA synthesis kit, with priming by a TRBC-specific oligonucleotide. All cDNA was treated with uracil-DNA glycosylase and then went through a first 18-cycle PCR with the universal primers M1SS and BC2_uni_R. The original methods were these. Normalization of each sample was performed by random selection of 1 million high-quality reads, each carrying a distinct molecular identifier. Reads with shared molecular identifiers were discarded instead of being binned into consensus sequences. MiTCR, with a Q25 quality threshold and the strictest error-elimination algorithm, was used for CDR3 identification, clonotype clustering and error correction. A nonparametric unseen species model with Euler transformation was used to estimate a lower bound on total TCR beta diversity. TCRdb passed the public sequencing reads through fastp at Q25 and MiXCR, retaining productive beta sequences. Each CDR3 protein gets just one entry, which takes the most common genes and DNA from the rows behind it. TCRdb, rather than the study authors, made the V and J calls. This sample gives almost 1 million distinct CDR3 sequences in total; approximately 50% of them show up just once. About 22% of the sample lies in the top ten.

Systemically healthy Caucasian individuals from Russia, 39 in total and aged roughly 6 to 100 years, were included as donors. Each donor gave about 9.7 milliliters of peripheral blood, drawn into EDTA-treated Vacutainer tubes. PBMCs were isolated by Ficoll-Paque density-gradient centrifugation, with at least 6.5 million obtained per sample. Total RNA was extracted from PBMCs with Trizol reagent, with at least 6 micrograms obtained per sample. For every donor, flow cytometry on a PBMC aliquot measured the percentage of naive CD45RAhigh/CD27high T cells. There are 17 amino acids in the CDR3, from cysteine to phenylalanine inclusive. Of the read, only the CDR3 DNA is kept; its 51 bases are in frame from base 1. The germline V gene gives CDR1 as SNHLY and CDR2 as FYNNEI. At the junction V is shortened by 6 bases and J by 0 bases; bases outside the gene matches: 11. This specimen comes from a study of blood T cells in healthy people across ages (dated by TCRdb to about 2015). Background on the whole study: In model experiments, roughly one uniquely barcoded TCR beta cDNA molecule per two T cells was captured by template switching. The study measured age-related changes in TCR beta repertoire diversity using deep sequencing normalized with unique cDNA molecular identifiers. The donors were divided into four age groups: young (average 16 years), middle-aged (around 37), aged (around 59) and long-lived (about 84). Donors of different ages were randomly distributed across sequencing lanes to avoid experimental bias. Using the same blood draw, the study looked at two additional independent replicas of 1 million unique cDNA reads for two donors, one aged 18 to 29 and the other aged 80 or older. General study outcomes and caveats: Because donor CMV infection status was unknown, age-related changes in expanded clonotypes were potentially confounded. Conclusive comparison of naive and antigen-experienced compartments was prevented by the profiling of bulk unsorted PBMCs. The percentage of naive T cells measured by flow cytometry correlated strongly with observed TCR beta diversity. Compared with the aged group, the long-lived group had more naive CD4+ T cells, fewer expanded clones and increased TCR diversity, a pattern suggesting age selection. Total diversity estimates from one million sequenced T cells were considered lower bounds and underestimates. As age increased, observed TCR beta diversity per million T cells dropped in a roughly linear way, and a significant reduction was already evident by age around 41.

This TCR derives from a woman aged 55-75 years in good health. The chain is made from TRBV2 and TRBJ1-5; 7 junctional bases match TRBD1. The sample comprised blood. The DNA sequence reads TGTGCCAGCAGCAACAGGGGTGGGATCTATAGCAATCAGCCCCAGCATTTT. Translated, it gives CASSNRGGIYSNQPQHF.